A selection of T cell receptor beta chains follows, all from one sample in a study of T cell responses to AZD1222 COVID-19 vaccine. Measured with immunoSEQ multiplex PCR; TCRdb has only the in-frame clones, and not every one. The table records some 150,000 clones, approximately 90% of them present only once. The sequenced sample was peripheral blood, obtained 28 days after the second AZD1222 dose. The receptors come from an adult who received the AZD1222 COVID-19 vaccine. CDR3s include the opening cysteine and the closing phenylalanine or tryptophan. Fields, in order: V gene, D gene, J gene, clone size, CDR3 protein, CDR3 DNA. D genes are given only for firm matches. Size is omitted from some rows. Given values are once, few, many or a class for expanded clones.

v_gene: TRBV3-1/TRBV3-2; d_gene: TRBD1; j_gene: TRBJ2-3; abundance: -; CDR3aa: CASSHLTGGGRHTQYF; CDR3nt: TGTGCCAGCTCCCATTTAACAGGGGGCGGCCGGCATACGCAGTATTTT
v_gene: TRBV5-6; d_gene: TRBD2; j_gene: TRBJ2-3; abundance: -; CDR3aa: CASSSLAGDNTDTQYF; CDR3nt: TGTGCCAGCAGCTCACTAGCGGGGGATAACACAGATACGCAGTATTTT
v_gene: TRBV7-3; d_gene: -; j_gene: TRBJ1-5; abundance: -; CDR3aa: CASSLREDQPQHF; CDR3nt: TGTGCCAGCAGCTTAAGGGAGGATCAGCCCCAGCATTTT
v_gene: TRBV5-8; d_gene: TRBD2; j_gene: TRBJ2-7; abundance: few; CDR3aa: CASLRLAGEQYF; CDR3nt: TGTGCCAGCTTAAGACTAGCTGGTGAGCAGTACTTC
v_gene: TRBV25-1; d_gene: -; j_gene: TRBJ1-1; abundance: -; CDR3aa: CASSPSQGLGTEAFF; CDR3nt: TGTGCCAGCAGTCCCTCCCAGGGTTTGGGAACTGAAGCTTTCTTT
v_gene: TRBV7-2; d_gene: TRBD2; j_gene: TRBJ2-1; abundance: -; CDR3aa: CASSDSGRARNEQFF; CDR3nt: TGTGCCAGCAGCGATAGCGGGAGGGCCAGGAATGAGCAGTTCTTC
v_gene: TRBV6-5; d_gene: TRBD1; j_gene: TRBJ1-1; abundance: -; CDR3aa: CASSWDRGEAFF; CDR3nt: TGTGCCAGCAGCTGGGACAGGGGTGAAGCTTTCTTT
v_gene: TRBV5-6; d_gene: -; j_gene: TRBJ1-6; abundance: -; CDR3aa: CASSWDGINSPLHF; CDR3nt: TGTGCCAGCAGCTGGGACGGGATAAATTCACCCCTCCACTTT
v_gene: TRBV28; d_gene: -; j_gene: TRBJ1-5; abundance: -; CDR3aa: CATRSAEAYQPQHF; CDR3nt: TGTGCCACCCGTTCGGCAGAAGCCTATCAGCCCCAGCATTTT
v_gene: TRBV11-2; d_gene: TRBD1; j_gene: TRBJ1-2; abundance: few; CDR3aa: CASSLTRRGRVGYTF; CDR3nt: TGTGCCAGCAGCTTAACGAGGAGGGGGCGAGTCGGCTACACCTTC
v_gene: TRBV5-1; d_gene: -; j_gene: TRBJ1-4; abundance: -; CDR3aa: CASSLWQGGEEKLFF; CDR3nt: TGCGCCAGCAGCTTGTGGCAGGGCGGTGAAGAAAAACTGTTTTTT
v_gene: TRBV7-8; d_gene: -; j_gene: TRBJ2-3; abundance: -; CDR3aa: CASSTRLDTQYF; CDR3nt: TGTGCCAGCAGCACCCGGTTGGATACGCAGTATTTT
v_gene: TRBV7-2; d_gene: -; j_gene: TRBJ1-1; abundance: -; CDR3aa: CASSLGGNLWNTEAFF; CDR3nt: TGTGCCAGCAGCTTGGGGGGGAATCTTTGGAACACTGAAGCTTTCTTT
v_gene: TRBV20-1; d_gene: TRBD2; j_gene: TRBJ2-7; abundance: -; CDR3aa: CSASHAPSGGASYEQYF; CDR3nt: TGCAGTGCTAGTCACGCACCGAGCGGGGGGGCATCCTACGAGCAGTACTTC
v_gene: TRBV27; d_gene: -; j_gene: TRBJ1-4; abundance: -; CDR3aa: CASSSRGHQEKLFF; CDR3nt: TGTGCCAGCAGTTCCCGAGGACATCAGGAAAAACTGTTTTTT
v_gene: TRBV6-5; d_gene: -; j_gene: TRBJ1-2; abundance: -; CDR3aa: CASHPGIESGYTF; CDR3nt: TGTGCCAGCCACCCGGGGATAGAGTCTGGCTACACCTTC
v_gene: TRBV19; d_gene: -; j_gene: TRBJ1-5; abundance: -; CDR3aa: CASNGRDNQPQHF; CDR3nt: TGTGCCAGTAATGGCCGGGACAATCAGCCCCAGCATTTT
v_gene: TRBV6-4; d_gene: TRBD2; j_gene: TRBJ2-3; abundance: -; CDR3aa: CASSPRLAASTDTQYF; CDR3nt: TGTGCCAGCAGTCCACGACTAGCGGCTAGCACAGATACGCAGTATTTT
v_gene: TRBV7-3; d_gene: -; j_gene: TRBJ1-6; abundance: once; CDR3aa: CASSSSTRYNSPLHF; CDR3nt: TGTGCCAGCAGCTCATCGACGAGGTATAATTCACCCCTCCACTTT
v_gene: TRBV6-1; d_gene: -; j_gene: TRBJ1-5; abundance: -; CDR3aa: CASSEQLQQPQHF; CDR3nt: TGTGCCAGCAGTGAACAACTACAGCAGCCCCAGCATTTT
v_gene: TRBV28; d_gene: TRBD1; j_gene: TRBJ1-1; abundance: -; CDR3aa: CASRLQGALSAFF; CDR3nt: TGTGCCAGCAGGCTTCAGGGGGCGCTTTCCGCTTTCTTT
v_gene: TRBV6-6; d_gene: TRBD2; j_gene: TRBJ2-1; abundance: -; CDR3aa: CASSYWGGSTYNEQFF; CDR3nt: TGTGCCAGCAGTTATTGGGGCGGGAGTACCTACAATGAGCAGTTCTTC
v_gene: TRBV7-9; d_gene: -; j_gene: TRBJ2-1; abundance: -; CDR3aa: CASSTPRGGKSYNEQFF; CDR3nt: TGTGCCAGCAGCACCCCTCGAGGCGGGAAATCCTACAATGAGCAGTTCTTC
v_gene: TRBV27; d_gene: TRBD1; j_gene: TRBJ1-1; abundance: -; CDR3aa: CASSPRTGIGLEAFF; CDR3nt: TGTGCCAGCAGTCCGCGGACAGGGATCGGCCTTGAAGCTTTCTTT
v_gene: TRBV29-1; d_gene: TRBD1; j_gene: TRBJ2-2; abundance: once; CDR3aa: CSAGTGANTGELFF; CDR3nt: TGCAGCGCTGGGACAGGGGCCAACACCGGGGAGCTGTTTTTT
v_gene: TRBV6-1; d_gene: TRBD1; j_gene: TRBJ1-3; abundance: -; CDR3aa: CASSVTGKYSGNTIYF; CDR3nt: TGTGCCAGCAGTGTGACAGGGAAGTACTCTGGAAACACCATATATTTT
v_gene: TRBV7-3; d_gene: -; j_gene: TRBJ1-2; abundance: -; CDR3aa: CASSPQTGLRGYTF; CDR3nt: TGTGCCAGCAGCCCCCAGACAGGTCTTCGTGGCTACACCTTC
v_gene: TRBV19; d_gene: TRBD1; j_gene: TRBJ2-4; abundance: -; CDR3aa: CASSIHPGQGMSTGRLAKNIQYF; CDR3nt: TGTGCCAGTAGTATACATCCGGGACAGGGTATGTCTACCGGGCGACTAGCCAAAAACATTCAGTACTTC
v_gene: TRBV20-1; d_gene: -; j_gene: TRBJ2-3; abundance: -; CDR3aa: CSAIYADTQYF; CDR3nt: TGCAGTGCCATCTACGCAGATACGCAGTATTTT
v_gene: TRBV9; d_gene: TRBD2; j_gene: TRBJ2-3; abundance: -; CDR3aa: CASSVDLAGGTDTQYF; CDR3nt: TGTGCCAGCAGCGTAGATCTAGCGGGGGGCACAGATACGCAGTATTTT
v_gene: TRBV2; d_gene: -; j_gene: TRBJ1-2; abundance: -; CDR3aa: CASGPGANYGYTF; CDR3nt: TGTGCCAGCGGGCCAGGGGCTAACTATGGCTACACCTTC
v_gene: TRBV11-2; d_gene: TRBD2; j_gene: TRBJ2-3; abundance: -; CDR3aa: CASSLGLAGASTDTQYF; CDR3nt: TGTGCCAGCAGCTTAGGCCTAGCGGGAGCTAGCACAGATACGCAGTATTTT
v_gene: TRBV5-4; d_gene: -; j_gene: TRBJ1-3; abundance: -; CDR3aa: CASSYGQSSGNTIYF; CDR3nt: TGTGCCAGCAGCTATGGACAAAGCTCTGGAAACACCATATATTTT
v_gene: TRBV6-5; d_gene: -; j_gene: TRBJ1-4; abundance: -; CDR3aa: CASSYYQGGREKLFF; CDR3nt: TGTGCCAGCAGTTATTATCAGGGAGGGAGGGAAAAACTGTTTTTT
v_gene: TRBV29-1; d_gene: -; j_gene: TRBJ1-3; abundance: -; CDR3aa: CSVVLLGDVGYF; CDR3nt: TGCAGCGTTGTATTATTAGGGGATGTGGGATATTTT
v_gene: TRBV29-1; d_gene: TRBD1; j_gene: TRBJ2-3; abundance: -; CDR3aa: CSVDRGTGTGNTDTQYF; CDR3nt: TGCAGCGTTGATAGGGGTACCGGGACAGGGAACACAGATACGCAGTATTTT
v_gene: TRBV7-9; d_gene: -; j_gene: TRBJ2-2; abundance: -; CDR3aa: CASSLGEWVSGELFF; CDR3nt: TGTGCCAGCAGCTTGGGCGAGTGGGTGAGCGGGGAGCTGTTTTTT
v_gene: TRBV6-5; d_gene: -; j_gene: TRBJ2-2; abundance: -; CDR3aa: CASRAGGGTGELFF; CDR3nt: TGTGCCAGCAGGGCAGGGGGGGGCACCGGGGAGCTGTTTTTT
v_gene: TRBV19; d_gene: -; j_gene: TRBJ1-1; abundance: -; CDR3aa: CASSLITLGDTEAFF; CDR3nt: TGTGCCAGTAGTTTAATAACTTTGGGAGACACTGAAGCTTTCTTT
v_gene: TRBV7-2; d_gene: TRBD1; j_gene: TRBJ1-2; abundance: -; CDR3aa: CASSYGTGGEGYGYTF; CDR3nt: TGTGCCAGCAGCTACGGGACAGGGGGCGAGGGTTATGGCTACACCTTC
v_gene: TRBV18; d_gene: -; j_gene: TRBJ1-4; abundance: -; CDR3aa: CASSSRVGTNEKLFF; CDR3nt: TGTGCCAGCTCGTCTCGGGTGGGAACTAATGAAAAACTGTTTTTT
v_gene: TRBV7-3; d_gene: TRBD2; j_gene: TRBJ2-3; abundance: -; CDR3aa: CASSRGLAGGTDTQYF; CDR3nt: TGTGCCAGCAGCCGTGGACTAGCGGGGGGCACAGATACGCAGTATTTT
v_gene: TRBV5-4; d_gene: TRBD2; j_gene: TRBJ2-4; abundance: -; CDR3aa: CASSPGLAGIGIQYF; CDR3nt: TGTGCCAGCAGCCCGGGACTAGCGGGAATCGGCATTCAGTACTTC
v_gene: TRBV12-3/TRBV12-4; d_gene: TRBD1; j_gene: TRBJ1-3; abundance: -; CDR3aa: CASFGTEFNTIYF; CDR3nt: TGTGCCAGCTTCGGGACAGAATTTAACACCATATATTTT
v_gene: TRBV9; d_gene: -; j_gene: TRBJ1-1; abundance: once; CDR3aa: CASSVQARNTEAFF; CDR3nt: TGTGCCAGCAGCGTTCAGGCGAGGAACACTGAAGCTTTCTTT
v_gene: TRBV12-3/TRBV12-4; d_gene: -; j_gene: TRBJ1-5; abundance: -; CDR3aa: CASRPTLTEPQHF; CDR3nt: TGTGCCAGCAGGCCAACTCTGACGGAGCCCCAGCATTTT
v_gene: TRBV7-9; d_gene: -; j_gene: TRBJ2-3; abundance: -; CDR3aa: CASSPPTGTKQYF; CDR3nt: TGTGCCAGCAGCCCTCCGACAGGAACTAAGCAGTATTTT
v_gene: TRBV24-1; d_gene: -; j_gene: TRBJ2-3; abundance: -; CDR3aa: CATSDSGGGRGTDTQYF; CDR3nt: TGTGCCACCAGTGATTCGGGTGGGGGCAGGGGCACAGATACGCAGTATTTT
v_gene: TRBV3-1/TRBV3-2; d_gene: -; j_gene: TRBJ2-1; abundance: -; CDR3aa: CASSQGPGSSYNEQFF; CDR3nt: TGTGCCAGCAGCCAAGGTCCGGGTAGCTCCTACAATGAGCAGTTCTTC
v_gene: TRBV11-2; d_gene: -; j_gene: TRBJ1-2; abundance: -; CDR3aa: CASSPGQLYGYTF; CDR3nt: TGTGCCAGCAGCCCAGGACAGCTCTATGGCTACACCTTC
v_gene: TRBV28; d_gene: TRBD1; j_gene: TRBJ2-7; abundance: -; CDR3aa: CASRSGQVDEQYF; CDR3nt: TGTGCCAGCAGATCGGGACAGGTGGACGAGCAGTACTTC
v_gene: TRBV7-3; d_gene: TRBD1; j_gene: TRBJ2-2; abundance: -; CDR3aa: CASSFQGADTGELFF; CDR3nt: TGTGCCAGCAGCTTTCAGGGGGCGGACACCGGGGAGCTGTTTTTT
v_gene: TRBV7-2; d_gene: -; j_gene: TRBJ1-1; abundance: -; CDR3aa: CASPETNRDLRYTEAFF; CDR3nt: TGTGCCAGCCCCGAGACAAACAGGGATTTAAGATACACTGAAGCTTTCTTT
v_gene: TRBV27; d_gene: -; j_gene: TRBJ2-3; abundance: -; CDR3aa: CASSLGIGNTQYF; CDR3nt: TGTGCCAGCAGTTTAGGGATCGGGAATACGCAGTATTTT
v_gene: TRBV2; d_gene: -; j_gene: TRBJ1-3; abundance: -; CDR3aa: CASSGISGNTIYF; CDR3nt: TGTGCCAGCAGCGGGATCTCTGGAAACACCATATATTTT